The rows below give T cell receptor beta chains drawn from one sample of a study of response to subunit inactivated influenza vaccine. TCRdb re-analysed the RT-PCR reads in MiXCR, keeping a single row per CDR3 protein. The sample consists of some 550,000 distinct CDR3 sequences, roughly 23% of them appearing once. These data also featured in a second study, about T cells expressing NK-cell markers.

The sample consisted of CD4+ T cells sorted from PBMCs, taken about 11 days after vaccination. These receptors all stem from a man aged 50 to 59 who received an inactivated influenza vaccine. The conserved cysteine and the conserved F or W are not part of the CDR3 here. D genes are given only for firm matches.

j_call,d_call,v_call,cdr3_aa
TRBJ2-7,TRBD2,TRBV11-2,ASSLDRRGSGIEQY
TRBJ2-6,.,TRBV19,ASSVDFSGANVLT
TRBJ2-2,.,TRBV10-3,AISESWGSNTGELF
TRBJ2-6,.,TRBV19,ASTPGTQRSSGANVLT
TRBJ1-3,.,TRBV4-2,ASSQDREPFSGNTIY
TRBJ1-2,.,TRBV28,ASSPLYGYT
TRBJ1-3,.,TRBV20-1,SVSGVSGNTIY
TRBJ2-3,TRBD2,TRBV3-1,ASSRRLAPFTDTQY
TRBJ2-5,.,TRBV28,ASSLGYTQETQY
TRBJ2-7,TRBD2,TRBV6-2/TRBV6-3,ASSSLAGGLVYEQY
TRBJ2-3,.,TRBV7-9,ASSAGTLDTQY
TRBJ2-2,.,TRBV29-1,SVVPSSSRTGELF
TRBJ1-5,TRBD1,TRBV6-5,ASSSGQGKHQPQH
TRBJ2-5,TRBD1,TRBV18,ASSPQGGASETQY
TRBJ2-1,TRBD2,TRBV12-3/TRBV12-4,ASSLTSGSNEQF
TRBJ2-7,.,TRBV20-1,SAANAQEYEQY
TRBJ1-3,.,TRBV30,AWQGHDSSGNTIY
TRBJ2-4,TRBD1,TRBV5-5,ASSLGQGLAKGIQY
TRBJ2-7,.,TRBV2,ASNREQY
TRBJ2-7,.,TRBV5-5,ASSLLREEY
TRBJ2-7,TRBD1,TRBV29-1,SVRGTGGSHEQY
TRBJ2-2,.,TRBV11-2,ASSLAGWGTSGELF